Below, 12 T cell receptor beta chains from the same sample are listed, as sequenced in a study of blood T cells in healthy people across ages. With a J-beta primer mix and a sample-barcoded 5' primer, a second PCR ran about 7 to 11 cycles. TCRdb redid the calling of the 5' RACE reads with MiXCR, one entry per CDR3 protein. The table lists 1.5 million or so distinct CDR3 sequences, 42% of them singletons, with less than 8% in the top ten. Sequenced material: blood. Receptor source: a woman under 30 in good health.

This clonotype has ten or more counts. CDR3 sequence (DNA): TGTGCCAGCAGTTTATGGGGTGGCTCCTACAATGAGCAGTTCTTC. It specifies CASSLWGGSYNEQFF. The V call is TRBV27, the J call TRBJ2-1; no definite D call. Trimming removed 1 base from V and 0 bases from J, with 7 bases in between. The CDR3 length is 15 residues. The germline CDR1 and CDR2 sequences are MNHEY and SMNVEV (reference sequence).

This clonotype showed up just a few times. The V and J genes are TRBV10-3 and TRBJ2-7, with 15 bases identical to TRBD2. CDR3 length: 15 residues. Germline V gene lookup returns CDR1 ENHRY and CDR2 SYGVKD. J lost 3 bases, V lost 10 bases, and 7 bases had no gene match. In DNA form, the CDR3 reads TGTGCCAGTAGGACTAGCGGGAGGGTGAGCTACGAGCAGTACTTC. Its protein is CASRTSGRVSYEQYF.

This chain uses TRBV20-1 with TRBJ1-2; D is undetermined. V was pared by 2 bases and J by 0 bases, with 7 bases between. The CDR3 has 13 residues. Germline lookup yields CDR1 DFQATT and CDR2 SNEGSKA (reference sequence). CDR3 protein: CSARHISNYGYTF. The CDR3 bases are TGCAGTGCTAGACATATTTCTAACTATGGCTACACCTTC.

This clonotype came up a few times. The chain is built from TRBV12-3 or TRBV12-4 and TRBJ2-6; weak D call: TRBD2 (5 bases). Trimming cost V 6 bases and J 12 bases, with 15 bases left between them. There are 13 residues in the CDR3. CDR3 nucleotide sequence: TGTGCCAGCAGACTAGACACGGCGAGCGTCCTGACTTTC. Translated, it gives CASRLDTASVLTF.

J is TRBJ1-2 and V is TRBV10-3; tentatively, D is TRBD1 (6 bases). Germline V gene sequence: CDR1 ENHRY, CDR2 SYGVKD. The CDR3 length is 15 residues. V lost 10 bases and J lost 4, with 22 bases in between. The chain's CDR3 is CATQGRRGGSYGYTF. For the CDR3, the DNA is TGTGCCACACAGGGACGGCGCGGAGGCTCCTATGGCTACACCTTC.

The V call is TRBV3-1, the J call TRBJ2-7; 9 nucleotides line up with TRBD1. Losses at the gene ends were 4 bases for V and 4 bases for J; bases not matched to a gene: 5. The CDR3 sequence is 14 residues long. Germline lookup yields CDR1 LGHDT and CDR2 YNNKEL (reference sequence). The CDR3 region has the DNA TGTGCCAGCAGCCCCCACGGACAGGGGTACGAGCAGTACTTC. Protein product: CASSPHGQGYEQYF.

The rearrangement uses TRBV6-1 and TRBJ2-7, with D tentatively TRBD1 or TRBD2 (6 bases each). Looked up from germline, CDR1 is MNHNS and CDR2 is SASEGT. The CDR3 has 15 amino acids. Between the trimmed V and J ends, which lost 5 bases and 3 bases, there was a span of 17 bases. CDR3 bases: TGTGCCAGCAGTCCCTGCGGGGTAGGGGGCTACGAGCAGTACTTC. Translated: CASSPCGVGGYEQYF.

The J gene is TRBJ1-5, the V gene TRBV10-3; no clear D. The V end was cut by 1 base, the J end by 5 bases, with 9 bases between. The CDR3 spans 14 residues. The germline CDR1 and CDR2 sequences are ENHRY and SYGVKD. CDR3 sequence: CAISELGGYQPQHF. The CDR3 bases are TGTGCCATCAGTGAGTTGGGCGGTTATCAGCCCCAGCATTTT.

This clonotype appeared a few times. The chain couples TRBV25-1 to TRBJ1-2; D is perhaps TRBD1 (5 bases). V dropped 1 base and J dropped 0 bases, with 12 bases sitting between them. Germline V gene sequence: CDR1 MGHDK, CDR2 SYGVNS. The CDR3 extends over 16 amino acids. In nucleotides, the CDR3 is TGTGCCAGCAGTGAATTAGGGGACGTCTCTAACTATGGCTACACCTTC. Amino acid sequence: CASSELGDVSNYGYTF.

The rearrangement links TRBV6-1 to TRBJ2-7; unclear D gene. V lost 2 bases and J lost 2, with 10 bases in between. The CDR3 totals 14 residues. The germline CDR1 and CDR2 sequences are MNHNS and SASEGT. CDR3 sequence reads: CASSERSSTYEQYF. CDR3 coding DNA: TGTGCCAGCAGTGAAAGGTCTAGTACCTACGAGCAGTACTTC.

This clonotype was found a few times. The chain combines TRBV12-5 with TRBJ2-1; TRBD1 matches 9 bases. V trimming: 5 bases; J trimming: 7 bases; junction bases outside the gene matches: 12. The CDR3 spans 16 residues. CDR1 is LGHNT, CDR2 FRNRAP, per germline. CDR3 amino acids: CASGLPFGTGKNEQFF. The DNA for the CDR3 is TGTGCTAGTGGTCTCCCCTTCGGGACAGGGAAAAATGAGCAGTTCTTC. The whole variable domain, filled in from reference TRBV12-5 and TRBJ2-1, reads DARVTQTPRHKVTEMGQEVTMRCQPILGHNTVFWYRQTMMQGLELLAYFRNRAPLDDSGMPKDRFSAEMPDATLATLKIQPSEPRDSAVYFCASGLPFGTGKNEQFFGPGTRLTVL.

This chain uses TRBV14 with TRBJ1-1; 8 nucleotides agree with TRBD1. This CDR3 has 15 amino acids. V lost 2 bases, J lost 1 base, and 3 bases stayed unmatched. In germline, CDR1 is SGHDN, CDR2 FVKESK. In DNA form, the CDR3 reads TGTGCCAGCAGCCAAACGGGACAGGCGAACACTGAAGCTTTCTTT. Residues: CASSQTGQANTEAFF. Full variable domain (outside the CDR3, taken from reference TRBV14 and TRBJ1-1): EAGVTQFPSHSVIEKGQTVTLRCDPISGHDNLYWYRRVMGKEIKFLLHFVKESKQDESGMPNNRFLAERTGGTYSTLKVQPAELEDSGVYFCASSQTGQANTEAFFGQGTRLTVV.